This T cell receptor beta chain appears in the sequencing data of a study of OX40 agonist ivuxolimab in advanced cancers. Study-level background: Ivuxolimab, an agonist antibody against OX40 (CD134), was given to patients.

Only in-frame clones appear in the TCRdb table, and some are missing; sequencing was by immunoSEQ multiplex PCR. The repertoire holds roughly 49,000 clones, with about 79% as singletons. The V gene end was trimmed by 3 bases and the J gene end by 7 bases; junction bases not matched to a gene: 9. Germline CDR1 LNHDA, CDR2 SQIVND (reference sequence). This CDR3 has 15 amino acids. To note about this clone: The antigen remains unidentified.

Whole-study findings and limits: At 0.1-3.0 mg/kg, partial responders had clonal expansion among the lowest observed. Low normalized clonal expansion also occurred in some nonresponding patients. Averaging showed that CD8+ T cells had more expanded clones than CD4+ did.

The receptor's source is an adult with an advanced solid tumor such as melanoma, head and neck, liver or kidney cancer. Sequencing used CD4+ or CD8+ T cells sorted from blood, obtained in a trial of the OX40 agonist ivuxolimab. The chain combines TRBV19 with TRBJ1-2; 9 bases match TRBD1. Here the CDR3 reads CASSISVQGALGYTF. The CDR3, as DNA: TGTGCCAGTAGTATCTCAGTACAGGGGGCGCTTGGCTACACCTTC.